This T cell receptor (beta chain) is from a study of cytotoxic CD8 clonotypes in ibrutinib-treated CLL listed by TCRdb under 2021. At the level of the whole study: The cohort was composed of ten to eleven relapsed/refractory and approximately 14 treatment-naive patients; IGHV unmutated status was identified in 17 to 18 patients. Partial responses were observed in about 25 patients and complete responses in 2; after a median follow-up of around 64 months, remission was maintained in some 14 patients and progression was observed in some twelve. The response samples were drawn at a median of roughly twelve months into treatment, with a range of about 6 to 40 months. On average, each sample had 255,043 productive templates and approximately 85,000 productive rearrangements. Of the roughly 90 participants in the trial, about two dozen had longitudinal samples available. Cryopreserved peripheral blood mononuclear cells were collected at three points: before therapy, at response, and at either sustained remission or disease progression. Every sample from remission and from progressive disease was obtained while the patients were still on ibrutinib. Results the study describes overall, beyond this receptor: Public clonotypes were rare and either contracted or stayed stable during treatment, and the rise in clonality at ibrutinib response reflected the expansion of private clonotypes. Lymph node repertoires were not examined, and the timing of sampling was not matched between patients in sustained remission and those whose disease progressed. At baseline, clonality was higher than in age-matched healthy donors and showed a strong correlation with circulating CD8+ T-cell counts. An increase in clonality was observed at ibrutinib response, with clonality remaining stable during sustained remission and falling back toward baseline at progression.

Per the germline V gene, KGHSH is the CDR1 and LQKENI is the CDR2. The trim is 2 bases for V and 3 bases for J, with a gap of 10 bases between the germline ends. The CDR3 covers 14 residues, taking in both the cysteine and the phenylalanine. Only the CDR3 DNA stays, 42 bases, in frame from base 1. The time point label of this sample denotes: 12 to 13 months on ibrutinib. For TCR beta library preparation, about 2 micrograms of genomic DNA were isolated from cryopreserved PBMCs. Longitudinal blood samples from CLL patients on ibrutinib monotherapy underwent high-throughput TCR beta sequencing. The patients took part in an open-label, single-center phase 2 trial of ibrutinib monotherapy. A MiSeq instrument was used for deep resolution sequencing, which targeted depths ranging from 1 in 1 million up to 1 in 200,000 T cells, with coverage averaging 10x for each clonotype. The immunoSEQ hsTCRB Kit was used to generate TCR beta libraries. Processing in the source paper ran as follows. ImmunoSEQ Data Assistant and ImmunoSEQ Analyzer were used for data analysis, and V, D and J genes were assigned according to IMGT definitions. Clonality, with values ranging from 0 to 1, was calculated as one minus the normalized Shannon entropy of productive rearrangement frequencies. Public clonotype analysis was restricted to overrepresented clonotypes comprising at least 0.05% of each patient's repertoire. Repertoires from some twelve age-matched healthy donors in immuneACCESS were used as clonality controls. TCRdb stores this immuneACCESS table with in-frame sequences only. Part of the clones is absent; in the studies checked, under half of the shortfall reflects unresolved V genes, and no reason is known for the rest. That table supplies the V and J calls and clone size; D and trimming were determined from the DNA. Counted in this sample were tens of thousands of clones; about 63% of them appeared once. About 5.7% of the sample lies in the top ten.

With respect to this clone: Its antigen specificity is not known. The record has no base qualities; no much larger clone is one base away.

The receptor chain draws on TRBV18 and TRBJ2-5; 5 matching bases give a weak D call of TRBD2. The TCR sequence derives from a human donor with chronic lymphocytic leukemia. The starting material was PBMCs, obtained after 12 months of ibrutinib treatment. The DNA is as follows: TGTGCCAGCTCACCAACACCGGGGAAAGAGACCCAGTACTTC. This sequence encodes CASSPTPGKETQYF.